This record looks at one T cell receptor beta chain sequence and its context. The source of the sample is a study of blood T cell repertoires in COVID-19. Study-wide context: Specimens from acute and convalescent COVID-19 originated in the United States, Italy and Spain.

Original processing notes: From reference gene primer amplification, estimates of nucleated cell counts were derived. Assay: immunoSEQ multiplex PCR; the TCRdb copy retains only in-frame clones and omits some. D and trimming come from the DNA, and the V and J calls and clone size come from that table. The repertoire holds approximately 120,000 clones, with over 75% as singletons. What was sequenced was peripheral blood. The sequence came from an elderly woman with acute or convalescent COVID-19.

The CDR3 DNA reads TGCAGCGTGGGGGGGCGGCAGGGGAGCATCGGGACCCAGTACTTC. Protein sequence: CSVGGRQGSIGTQYF. The chain carries TRBV29-1 and TRBJ2-5; perhaps TRBD2 as D (7 bases). Germline V gene lookup returns CDR1 SQVTM and CDR2 ANQGSEA. The CDR3 loop spans 15 amino acids. Trimming stripped 6 bases from V and 7 bases from J, with 24 bases between.